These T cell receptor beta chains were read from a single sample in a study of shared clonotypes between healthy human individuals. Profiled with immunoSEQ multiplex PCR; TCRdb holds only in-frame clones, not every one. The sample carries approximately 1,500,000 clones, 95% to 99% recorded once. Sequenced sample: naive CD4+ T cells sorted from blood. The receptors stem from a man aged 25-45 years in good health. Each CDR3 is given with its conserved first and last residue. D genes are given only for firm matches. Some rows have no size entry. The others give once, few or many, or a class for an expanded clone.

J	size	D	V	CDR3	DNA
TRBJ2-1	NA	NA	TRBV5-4	CASSLAGGAYNEQFF	TGTGCCAGCAGCTTGGCGGGGGGCGCCTACAATGAGCAGTTCTTC
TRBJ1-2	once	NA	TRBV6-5	CASSRTGNYGYTF	TGTGCCAGCAGTCGTACAGGGAACTATGGCTACACCTTC
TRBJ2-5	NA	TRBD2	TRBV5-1	CASSLGTSGQETQYF	TGCGCCAGCAGCTTAGGGACTAGCGGCCAAGAGACCCAGTACTTC
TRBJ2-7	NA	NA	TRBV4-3	CASSPSFQGPTYEQYF	TGCGCCAGCAGCCCCAGTTTCCAGGGGCCCACCTACGAGCAGTACTTC
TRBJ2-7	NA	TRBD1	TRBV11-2	CASRRPGQGSYEQYF	TGTGCCAGCAGGCGACCGGGACAGGGGTCCTACGAGCAGTACTTC
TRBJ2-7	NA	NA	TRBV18	CASSPGSGSYEQYF	TGTGCCAGCTCACCAGGGAGTGGCTCCTACGAGCAGTACTTC
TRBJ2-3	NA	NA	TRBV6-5	CASRLTGHQQYF	TGTGCCAGCAGACTTACAGGTCATCAGCAGTATTTT
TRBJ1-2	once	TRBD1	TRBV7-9	CASSTGQGDGYTF	TGTGCCAGCAGCACCGGACAGGGCGATGGCTACACCTTC
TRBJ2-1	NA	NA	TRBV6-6	CASSYGGGASYNEQFF	TGTGCCAGCAGTTACGGGGGCGGAGCCTCCTACAATGAGCAGTTCTTC
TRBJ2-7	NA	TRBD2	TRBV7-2	CASSRRTSGLNEQYF	TGTGCCAGCAGCCGAAGGACTAGCGGGCTAAACGAGCAGTACTTC
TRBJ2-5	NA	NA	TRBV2	CASIWGRGQETQYF	TGTGCCAGCATATGGGGCAGGGGACAAGAGACCCAGTACTTC
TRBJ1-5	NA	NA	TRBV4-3	CASSQDWPINQPQHF	TGCGCCAGCAGCCAAGATTGGCCTATTAATCAGCCCCAGCATTTT
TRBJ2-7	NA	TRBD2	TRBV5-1	CASSWGLAGEYGYEQYF	TGCGCCAGCAGCTGGGGACTAGCGGGAGAGTACGGCTACGAGCAGTACTTC
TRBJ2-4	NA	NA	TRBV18	CASSSTQVILAKNIQYF	TGTGCCAGCTCATCAACTCAGGTTATCCTAGCCAAAAACATTCAGTACTTC
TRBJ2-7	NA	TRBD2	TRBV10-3	CAIRPVLAEGGRRMVYEQYF	TGTGCCATCAGGCCGGTGCTAGCGGAAGGTGGTCGAAGGATGGTATACGAGCAGTACTTC
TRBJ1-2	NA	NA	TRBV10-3	CAISESGVYGYTF	TGTGCCATCAGTGAGAGTGGGGTCTATGGCTACACCTTC
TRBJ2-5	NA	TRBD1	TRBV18	CASLGQALPQETQYF	TGTGCCAGCCTGGGACAGGCACTACCTCAAGAGACCCAGTACTTC
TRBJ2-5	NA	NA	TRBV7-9	CASSSLWETQYF	TGTGCCAGCAGCTCCTTATGGGAGACCCAGTACTTC
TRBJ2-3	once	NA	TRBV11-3	CASSLGGTDTQYF	TGTGCCAGCAGCTTAGGGGGAACAGATACGCAGTATTTT
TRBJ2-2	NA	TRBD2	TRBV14	CASSPRRTSGNTGELFF	TGTGCCAGCAGCCCCCGGAGGACTAGCGGGAACACCGGGGAGCTGTTTTTT